The T cell receptor beta chain under discussion was sequenced for a study of shared clonotypes between healthy human individuals. Regarding the study as a whole: Between several donors, naive CD4 clonotypes were shared at a level of about 5%.

Germline assignment: CDR1 SQVTM and CDR2 ANQGSEA. The CDR3 covers 13 residues. V was pared by 3 bases and J by 6 bases, with 12 bases between. Original data processing: Without quality scores, immunoSEQ junctional reads could not be filtered like full-length reads. Some clones are missing from TCRdb's copy, which holds only in-frame ones; the method was immunoSEQ multiplex PCR. V, J and clone size derive from that table, while D and trimming were established from the DNA sequence. Among fewer than 1.6 million clones listed, approximately 98.5% were seen once. As for this clone: Its matching antigen is unknown.

Naive CD4+ cells were CD45RA-selected; the remaining cells were memory. The chain recombines TRBV29-1 with TRBJ2-1; the D gene is possibly TRBD2 (5 bases). The sample was naive CD4+ T cells sorted from blood. Subset denoted: CD45RA+ positively selected. The clonotype was recovered from a man younger than 45 in good health. Here the CDR3 reads CSVDAIGSNEQFF. CDR3 nucleotides: TGCAGCGTTGATGCAATAGGGAGCAATGAGCAGTTCTTC.